The next 10 T cell receptor beta chains were all read from a single sample in a study of blood T cell repertoires in COVID-19. Assay used: immunoSEQ multiplex PCR; TCRdb lists only in-frame clones, some missing. The sample carries roughly 66,000 clones, 90% to 95% recorded once. Input material: peripheral blood. Receptors originate from a human donor in a cohort sampled during active COVID-19.

The gene calls are TRBV5-6 and TRBJ2-7; no clear D gene. The CDR3 length is 15 residues. Germline V gene lookup returns CDR1 SGHDT and CDR2 YYEEEE. Trimming stripped 4 bases from V and 0 bases from J, with 14 bases between. CDR3 region: CASSPRGGSSYEQYF. The CDR3 bases are TGTGCCAGCAGCCCCCGAGGCGGTAGCTCCTACGAGCAGTACTTC.

J is TRBJ1-6 and V is TRBV27; 7 bases match TRBD1. Germline-derived CDR1 and CDR2 are MNHEY and SMNVEV (reference sequence). The CDR3 has 15 residues. Losses at the gene ends were 8 bases for V and 2 bases for J; bases not matched to a gene: 6. As DNA, the CDR3 is TGTGCCAGCCGACCGGGGACAGCCTATAATTCACCCCTCCACTTT. This translates into CASRPGTAYNSPLHF.

The chain combines TRBV12-3 or TRBV12-4 with TRBJ1-1; TRBD1 matches at 7 bases. The length of the CDR3 is 13 residues. The junction had 4 bases not matched to a gene; V was cut back by 5 bases and J by 4 bases. CDR3 amino acids: CASSPQGRTEAFF. CDR3 nucleotides: TGTGCCAGCAGTCCACAGGGGCGCACTGAAGCTTTCTTT.

CDR3 region: CASSSRDSNNSPLHF. The CDR3 DNA reads as TGTGCCAGCAGCTCCAGAGACAGTAATAATTCACCCCTCCACTTT. This chain connects TRBV6-6 to TRBJ1-6; maybe TRBD1 (5 bases). This CDR3 spans 15 amino acids. CDR1 and CDR2 (germline): MNHNY, SVGAGI (reference sequence). With 6 bases removed from V and 5 bases from J, the gap between germline ends came to 14 bases.

CDR3 residues: CASSRGLGANVLTF. The CDR3, as DNA: TGTGCCAGCAGCCGAGGTTTGGGGGCCAACGTCCTGACTTTC. This rearrangement joins TRBV3-1 (or the pseudogene TRBV3-2) to TRBJ2-6, with D hard to call. V lost 4 bases to trimming and J lost 4 bases, with 8 bases between them. CDR1 and CDR2 from the germline V gene are LGHDT and YNNKEL (reference sequence). The CDR3 extends over 14 amino acids.

The chain is built from TRBV6-5 and TRBJ1-4, with 8 bases lining up with TRBD1. J lost 7 bases, V lost 6 bases, and 7 bases had no gene match. The CDR3 loop spans 14 amino acids. Germline values: CDR1 MNHEY, CDR2 SVGAGI. The CDR3 coding sequence is TGTGCCAGCAGGCCTCCAGGGGGCGGTGAAAAACTGTTTTTT. Translation gives CASRPPGGGEKLFF.

This rearrangement joins TRBV2 to TRBJ1-5; 8 bases agree with TRBD1. Germline V CDR1 and CDR2: SNHLY, FYNNEI. The CDR3 runs 17 residues. Germline trimming cut 5 bases from V and 1 base from J; bases unmatched to any gene: 10. DNA of the CDR3: TGTGCCAGCAGTACTTTTAGGACAGGGATAAGCAATCAGCCCCAGCATTTT. It codes for CASSTFRTGISNQPQHF.

V gene TRBV11-2 combines with J gene TRBJ2-7, with 10 bases identical to TRBD2. The ends lost 3 bases at V and 3 bases at J; junction bases unmatched: 2. CDR1 is SGHAT, CDR2 FQNNGV, per germline. This CDR3 has 14 amino acids. The CDR3 is CASSLSSGSYEQYF. In DNA form, the CDR3 reads TGTGCCAGCAGCTTGTCTAGCGGGAGCTACGAGCAGTACTTC.

CDR3: CASSPRQAYEQYF. The CDR3 DNA sequence: TGTGCCAGCAGTCCGCGACAGGCCTACGAGCAGTACTTC. This chain links TRBV6-5 with TRBJ2-7, with a tentative D call TRBD1 (6 bases). The CDR3 spans 13 residues. V lost 5 bases to trimming and J lost 2 bases, with 10 bases between them. The germline CDR1 and CDR2 sequences are MNHEY and SVGAGI.

The chain carries TRBV7-3 and TRBJ2-1; tentatively, D is TRBD2 (6 bases). There are 14 residues in the CDR3. The V end lost 1 base, the J end lost 14 bases, and 18 bases lay between the germline ends. CDR1 is SGHTA, CDR2 FQGTGA, per germline. The CDR3 region has the DNA TGTGCCAGCAGCTTAAGGCCGGGAGCAAATAATGAGTTCTTC. Its protein product is CASSLRPGANNEFF.